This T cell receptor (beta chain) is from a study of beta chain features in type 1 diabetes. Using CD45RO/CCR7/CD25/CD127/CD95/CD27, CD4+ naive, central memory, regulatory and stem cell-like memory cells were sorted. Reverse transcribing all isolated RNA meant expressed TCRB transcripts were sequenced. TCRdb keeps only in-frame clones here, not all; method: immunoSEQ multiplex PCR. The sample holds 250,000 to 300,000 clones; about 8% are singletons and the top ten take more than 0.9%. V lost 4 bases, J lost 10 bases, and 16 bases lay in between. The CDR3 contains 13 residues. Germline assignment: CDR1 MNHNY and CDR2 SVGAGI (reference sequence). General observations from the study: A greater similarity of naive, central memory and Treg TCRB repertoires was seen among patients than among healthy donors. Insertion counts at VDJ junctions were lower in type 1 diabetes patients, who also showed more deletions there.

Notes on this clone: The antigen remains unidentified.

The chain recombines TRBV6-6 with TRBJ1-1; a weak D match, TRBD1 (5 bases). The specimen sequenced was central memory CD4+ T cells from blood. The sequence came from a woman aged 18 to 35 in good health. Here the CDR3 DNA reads TGTGCCAGCAGTTCACTCCCTGACAGTACAGCTTTCTTT. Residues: CASSSLPDSTAFF.